This T cell receptor beta chain was captured in a study of Ad26.COV2.S vaccination and SARS-CoV-2 variants. Across the whole study: Doses of Ad26.COV2.S were injected into muscle once or twice, 56 days apart.

Clones were sequenced by immunoSEQ multiplex PCR, and TCRdb holds only the in-frame ones, with some missing. The data hold a few hundred thousand clones, with 80% to 95% observed a single time. Treatment defined: 15 to 20 received Ad26.COV2.S at low or high dose, single or two shots; roughly five received placebo; per-sample allocation not given. Day 63 after the first vaccine or placebo injection was the time point for sampling. As for this clone: Antigen specificity is unknown.

Study outcomes and limitations: Spike-specific responses of CD8+ and CD4+ T cells were reported to display substantial breadth after vaccination.

This material consisted of peripheral blood, taken in a trial of Ad26.COV2.S vaccine versus placebo. The receptor was derived from a person between 18 and 59 years old who received the Ad26.COV2.S COVID-19 vaccine or a placebo.

The CDR3 region is CASSIKWTGHSYNEQFF. The CDR3 DNA follows: TGTGCCAGTAGTATAAAATGGACAGGTCACTCCTACAATGAGCAGTTCTTC. This chain joins TRBV19 and TRBJ2-1; 7 nucleotides agree with TRBD1. Per the germline V gene, CDR1 is LNHDA and CDR2 is SQIVND (reference sequence). This CDR3 region has 17 residues. V shed 2 bases and J 0 bases; nucleotides not matched to a gene: 7.